This T cell receptor beta chain was obtained from a study of early T cells in non-severe SARS-CoV-2 infection. This clonotype was seen a few times. TCRdb passed the 5' RACE reads through MiXCR, listing each CDR3 protein once. The table records about 80,000 distinct CDR3 sequences, 14% of them present only once. The specimen was whole blood. The clonotype was recovered from an adult who was a healthcare worker with PCR-confirmed SARS-CoV-2 infection or an uninfected control (not recorded which).

CDR3 nucleotide sequence: TGCGCCAGCAGCCAAGCCGCGGGGGACTACGAGCAGTACTTC. This gives the protein CASSQAAGDYEQYF. This chain links TRBV4-3 with TRBJ2-7; TRBD2 agrees at 7 bases. Unmatched junction bases numbered 3, after V lost 1 base and J lost 3 bases. The CDR3 runs 14 residues. Germline values: CDR1 LGHNA, CDR2 YSLEER.